This TCR beta chain stems from a study of cytomegalovirus exposure and HLA in healthy donors. Turning to this clone: Its matching antigen is unknown.

Although they were nominally healthy when sampled, donors likely had unrecorded immune exposures. Vbeta (60) and Jbeta (13) primers were used in the PCR. The repertoire was sequenced with immunoSEQ multiplex PCR; TCRdb's copy has only in-frame clones and lacks some. There are 80,000 to 95,000 clones in the sample; 75% to 80% occur only once, and nearly 6% lies in the top ten. In germline, CDR1 is ENHRY, CDR2 SYGVKD. V shed 10 bases, J shed 0 bases, and the junction held 4 bases outside the gene matches. CDR3 length: 13 residues. The study's findings and limits: The authors reported that TCR beta sequences could predict HLA-A and HLA-B alleles. These predictions were accurate for most subjects in the first cohort. TCR beta chain V- and J-gene trimming was linked, in a later analysis, to a missense variant in DCLRE1C.

The origin of this receptor is a female donor in good health and CMV-seronegative. The J gene is TRBJ2-7, the V gene TRBV10-3; 9 bases are a match to TRBD1. Sequencing was performed on PBMCs. CDR3 bases: TGTGCCACCGGACAGGGGAGCTCCTACGAGCAGTACTTC. It specifies CATGQGSSYEQYF.